The source of this T cell receptor beta chain is a study of blood T cells in healthy people across ages (dated by TCRdb to about 2015). In terms of the full investigation: In model experiments, template switching captured about one uniquely barcoded TCR beta cDNA molecule for every two T cells. Four age groups were formed from the donors: young (average approximately 15 years), middle-aged (approximately 41), aged (under 70) and long-lived (82). To avoid experimental bias, donors of different ages were distributed randomly across sequencing lanes. Two additional independent replicas of 1 million unique cDNA reads from the same blood draw were analyzed for two donors (one aged 18 to 30 and one aged 80 or older). Age-related changes in TCR beta repertoire diversity were measured in the study by deep sequencing normalized with unique cDNA molecular identifiers.

This clonotype has only a few counts. Its specific antigen is unknown. Base qualities are missing; no much larger clone stands one base away. The V and J ends are trimmed by 5 bases and 4 bases, leaving 11 bases between them. CDR1 and CDR2 (SEHNR, FQNEAQ) derive from the germline V gene (reference sequence). The cysteine opens and the phenylalanine closes a CDR3 of 13 amino acids. Only the CDR3 portion is preserved as DNA: 39 bases, with reading frame beginning at the first base. Study-wide findings and limitations: As age increased, observed TCR beta diversity per million T cells dropped in a roughly linear way, and a significant reduction was already evident by age 40. Because donor CMV infection status was unknown, age-related changes in expanded clonotypes were potentially confounded. The percentage of naive T cells measured by flow cytometry correlated strongly with observed TCR beta diversity. Since profiling was done on bulk unsorted PBMCs, naive and antigen-experienced compartments could not be conclusively compared. Total diversity estimates from one million sequenced T cells were considered lower bounds and underestimates. The long-lived group showed more naive CD4+ T cells, fewer expanded clones and increased TCR diversity than the aged group, suggesting age selection.

Receptor libraries were prepared by 5' RACE. The instrument was an Illumina HiSeq 2500. A second about 6 to 11 cycle PCR used a sample-barcoded 5' primer and a J-beta primer mix. Each TCR beta cDNA molecule received a unique molecular identifier from a template-switch 5' adaptor carrying 12 random nucleotides. Each sample yielded at least 3 million CDR3-containing paired-end reads. All of the RNA was converted into first-strand cDNA using the Mint cDNA synthesis kit, with a TRBC-specific oligonucleotide serving as the primer. After uracil-DNA glycosylase treatment, a first 18-cycle PCR used universal primers M1SS and BC2_uni_R on all cDNA. Per the original workflow: For normalization, 1 million high-quality reads were randomly selected from each sample, with every read carrying a distinct molecular identifier. Reads with shared molecular identifiers were discarded instead of being binned into consensus sequences. MiTCR, set to a Q25 quality threshold and the strictest error-elimination algorithm, was used for CDR3 identification, clonotype clustering and error correction. A nonparametric unseen species model using Euler transformation provided a lower-bound estimate of total TCR beta diversity. The public reads were run again by TCRdb, first through fastp at Q25 and then through MiXCR, and only productive beta chains were kept. Every CDR3 protein is listed once, alongside the most common genes and DNA of its rows. TCRdb assigned the V and J calls; the authors' analysis was not used. The sample table shows around 800,000 distinct CDR3 sequences, and around 42% are seen once. Of the sample, roughly 18% is held by the ten largest clones.

The donors were a few dozen Caucasian individuals from Russia, aged 6 to 90 years, who were systemically healthy. Each donor gave 9 to 10 milliliters of peripheral blood, collected into EDTA-treated Vacutainer tubes. Ficoll-Paque density-gradient centrifugation was used to isolate PBMCs, with at least 6.5 million per sample. Total RNA was extracted from PBMCs with Trizol reagent, with at least 5.5 micrograms obtained per sample. For every donor, an aliquot of PBMCs went through flow cytometry to measure the percentages of naive CD45RAhigh/CD27high T cells. The sequence links TRBV7-9 to TRBJ1-2, and perhaps TRBD1 as D gene, on 6 matching bases. The TCR sequence derives from a man aged 55 to 70 in good health. Sequencing input: blood. CDR3 reads: CASSPQGPYGYTF. The sequenced DNA is TGTGCCAGCAGCCCACAGGGCCCCTATGGCTACACCTTC.